The 13 T cell receptor beta chains below all came from one sample that was sequenced in a study of cytomegalovirus exposure and HLA in healthy donors. TCRdb keeps only in-frame clones here, not all; method: immunoSEQ multiplex PCR. The sample yields around 120,000 clones, around 87% seen once. Sequenced material: PBMCs. The source of these receptors is a woman aged 18-30 years in good health and CMV-seropositive.

This chain joins TRBV6-5 and TRBJ2-5; TRBD1 matches 11 bases. This CDR3 comprises 15 residues. Germline V gives CDR1 MNHEY, CDR2 SVGAGI. V shed 6 bases and J 7 bases; nucleotides not matched to a gene: 10. The CDR3 DNA follows: TGTGCCAGCAGCCCGGACAGGGGGCGCATCGGGACCCAGTACTTC. It is translated as CASSPDRGRIGTQYF.

The chain uses TRBV9 and TRBJ1-3, with D possibly matching TRBD1 (6 bases). The germline gives CDR1 SGDLS, CDR2 YYNGEE. The CDR3 is 13 amino acids. V was shortened by 5 bases and J by 2 bases, with 8 bases between the two germline ends. The DNA for the CDR3 is TGTGCCAGCAGGACAGGTACTGGAAACACCATATATTTT. Residues: CASRTGTGNTIYF.

The chain links TRBV2 to TRBJ1-5; weak D call: TRBD1 (5 bases). CDR3 size: 13 residues. Germline V gene sequence: CDR1 SNHLY, CDR2 FYNNEI. Trimming took off 4 bases at V and 4 bases at J, with 8 bases between the two ends. CDR3 nucleotides: TGTGCCAGCAGTGGACAGCGTAATCAGCCCCAGCATTTT. Its protein is CASSGQRNQPQHF.

This chain links TRBV29-1 with TRBJ1-2; D is ambiguous. The CDR3 totals 12 residues. V lost 6 bases and J lost 5, with 13 bases in between. In germline, CDR1 is SQVTM, CDR2 ANQGSEA. CDR3 loop: CSVATLRYGYTF. CDR3 bases: TGCAGCGTCGCCACCTTGCGGTATGGCTACACCTTC.

This clone was picked up a small number of times. The chain uses TRBV6-6 and TRBJ1-2, with 11 positions matching TRBD1. In germline, CDR1 is MNHNY, CDR2 SVGAGI (reference sequence). Trimming cost V 0 bases and J 10 bases; bases outside gene matches: 7. The CDR3 has 15 residues. CDR3 in DNA: TGTGCCAGCAGTTACTCTCCCGGGACAGGGGGGCCCTACACCTTC. Protein product: CASSYSPGTGGPYTF.

As concerns this clone: Sequence at one end of the junction differs from germline and may be a read error. The chain is built from TRBV7-7 and TRBJ2-2; 7 bases map to TRBD1. The CDR3 length is 16 residues. Germline values: CDR1 SSHAT, CDR2 FNYEAQ (reference sequence). The CDR3 sequence: CASSPLQGLMTGELFF. The DNA for the CDR3 is TGTGCTAGCAGCCCCTTACAGGGGCTTATGACCGGGGAGCTGTTTTTT.

The chain is built from TRBV11-3 and TRBJ1-2; 9 bases are a match to TRBD1. Germline CDR1 reads SGHNT; CDR2 reads YENEEA. This CDR3 has 15 amino acids. With V trimmed by 5 bases and J by 2 bases, 6 bases remained unmatched. The CDR3 nucleotides are TGTGCCAGCAGCCAAAACAGGGGGCCCAACTATGGCTACACCTTC. It yields the protein CASSQNRGPNYGYTF.

The chain links TRBV2 to TRBJ1-5, with 7 bases aligning to TRBD1. V gave up 6 bases and J gave up 2 bases; unmatched junction bases: 7. From germline, CDR1 is SNHLY and CDR2 FYNNEI. This CDR3 is 15 amino acids long. The CDR3, as DNA: TGTGCCAGCAGGGTACAGGGGATTGGCAATCAGCCCCAGCATTTT. Residues: CASRVQGIGNQPQHF.

The chain couples TRBV6-1 to TRBJ2-3; 9 nucleotides align to TRBD1. Germline loops: CDR1 MNHNS, CDR2 SASEGT. V gave up 6 bases and J gave up 4 bases; unmatched junction bases: 8. The CDR3 length is 15 residues. Here the CDR3 DNA reads TGTGCCAGCAGGTCCCGGGACAGGGTTGCAGATACGCAGTATTTT. Its protein is CASRSRDRVADTQYF.

The chain uses TRBV18 and TRBJ2-3; 11 bases map to TRBD1. This CDR3 is 16 amino acids long. Trimming took 3 bases from V and 3 from J; bases not matched to a gene: 5. Germline CDR1 reads KGHSH; CDR2 reads LQKENI. CDR3 sequence (DNA): TGTGCCAGCTCACCGGGGACAGGGGGTTATACAGATACGCAGTATTTT. As protein: CASSPGTGGYTDTQYF.

The chain employs TRBV11-3 and TRBJ2-7, with TRBD2 as a possible D gene (6 bases). Germline CDR1 and CDR2: SGHNT and YENEEA. V was cut by 5 bases and J by 3 bases, with 14 bases left in between. CDR3 length equals 14 residues. CDR3 coding DNA: TGTGCCAGCAGCCCCGAGGAGGGAGGCTACGAGCAGTACTTC. Protein sequence: CASSPEEGGYEQYF.

The chain joins TRBV19 to TRBJ1-3; tentative D call: TRBD1 (6 bases). The CDR3 contains 18 residues. V was trimmed by 3 bases and J by 2 bases, leaving 20 bases between them. The germline V gene encodes CDR1 LNHDA and CDR2 SQIVND (reference sequence). This CDR3 reads CASSISMGTKGPGNTIYF. As DNA, the CDR3 is TGTGCCAGTAGTATCTCTATGGGGACAAAAGGACCTGGAAACACCATATATTTT. Variable domain in full (rest from reference TRBV19 and TRBJ1-3): DGGITQSPKYLFRKEGQNVTLSCEQNLNHDAMYWYRQDPGQGLRLIYYSQIVNDFQKGDIAEGYSVSREKKESFPLTVTSAQKNPTAFYLCASSISMGTKGPGNTIYFGEGSWLTVV.

The rearrangement joins TRBV13 to TRBJ2-1, with 7 bases matching TRBD1. There are 13 residues in the CDR3. The J segment lost 9 bases and the V segment lost 2 bases, leaving 4 bases of the junction unmatched. Germline V gene sequence: CDR1 PRHDT, CDR2 FYEKMQ (reference sequence). The CDR3 protein is CASSLQGEGEQFF. The DNA for the CDR3 is TGTGCCAGCAGCTTACAGGGGGAAGGTGAGCAGTTCTTC.